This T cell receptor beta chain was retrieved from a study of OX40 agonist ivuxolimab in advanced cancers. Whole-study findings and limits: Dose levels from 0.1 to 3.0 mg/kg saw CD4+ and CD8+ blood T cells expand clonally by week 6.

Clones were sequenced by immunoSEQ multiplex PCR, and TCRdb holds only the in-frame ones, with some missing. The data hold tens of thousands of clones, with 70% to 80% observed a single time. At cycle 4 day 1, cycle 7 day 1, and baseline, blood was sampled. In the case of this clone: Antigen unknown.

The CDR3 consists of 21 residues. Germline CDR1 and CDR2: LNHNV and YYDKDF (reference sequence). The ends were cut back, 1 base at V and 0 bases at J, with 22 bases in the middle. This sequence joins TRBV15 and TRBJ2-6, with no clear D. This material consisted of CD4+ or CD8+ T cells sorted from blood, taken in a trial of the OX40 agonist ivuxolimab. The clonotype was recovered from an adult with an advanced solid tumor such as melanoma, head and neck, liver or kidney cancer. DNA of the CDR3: TGTGCCACCAGCAGAGTGCTTCAACGAAGGTTAGGCTCCTCTGGGGCCAACGTCCTGACTTTC. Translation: CATSRVLQRRLGSSGANVLTF.